This passage covers 28 T cell receptor beta chains from one sample sequenced in a study of molecular identifiers for immune sequencing clone quantification. TCRdb processed the PCR reads anew with MiXCR; each CDR3 protein has one entry. This sample has 70,000 to 90,000 distinct CDR3 sequences, with about 21% found just once. Sequences were obtained from naive CD8+ T cells from blood, with Jurkat cell RNA spiked in. The subset is: FACS-sorted CD8+CD4-CCR7+CD45RA+ naive T cells. Receptor source: a human donor in good health. Some libraries in this study had Jurkat cell RNA spiked in.

The CDR3 nucleotides are TGTGCCAGTAGTATAGCGGGCGGGAGGGGCACCGGGGAGCTGTTTTTT. Translation: CASSIAGGRGTGELFF. This chain links TRBV19 with TRBJ2-2, with TRBD2 matching over 9 bases. The CDR3 has 16 residues. Germline V gene data show CDR1 as LNHDA and CDR2 as SQIVND (reference sequence). V trimming: 1 base; J trimming: 4 bases; junction bases outside the gene matches: 4.

Many counts were recorded for this clonotype. This chain uses TRBV27 with TRBJ1-1, with unresolved D. In germline, CDR1 is MNHEY, CDR2 SMNVEV (reference sequence). V shed 6 bases and J shed 2 bases, with 4 bases lying between them. This CDR3 comprises 11 residues. CDR3 coding DNA: TGTGCCAGCAGGCAAAACACTGAAGCTTTCTTT. Residues: CASRQNTEAFF.

This clonotype has a handful of counts. The genes are TRBV20-1 and TRBJ1-6, with 9 bases fitting TRBD1. Germline V gives CDR1 DFQATT, CDR2 SNEGSKA (reference sequence). Losses at the gene ends were 3 bases for V and 2 bases for J; bases not matched to a gene: 8. This CDR3 contains 17 residues. CDR3 in amino acids: CSASWDRVEAYNSPLHF. In DNA form, the CDR3 reads TGCAGTGCTAGTTGGGACAGGGTGGAAGCCTATAATTCACCCCTCCACTTT.

Ten or more counts support this clonotype. The V and J genes are TRBV27 and TRBJ2-1, with unresolved D. Germline CDR1 and CDR2: MNHEY and SMNVEV (reference sequence). V shed 4 bases and J shed 9 bases, with 13 bases lying between them. CDR3 size: 13 residues. CDR3 nucleotide sequence: TGTGCCAGCAGTTCCCGTCCACTCGGTGAGCAGTTCTTC. Translating it yields CASSSRPLGEQFF.

The chain uses TRBV7-6 and TRBJ1-3; D might be TRBD1 (6 bases). Germline lookup yields CDR1 SGHVS and CDR2 FNYEAQ. Trimming pared 5 bases from V and 2 bases from J, leaving 28 bases between. The CDR3 spans 20 residues. The CDR3 reads CASSPSWDMVLREAGNTIYF. DNA for the CDR3: TGTGCCAGCAGCCCGTCTTGGGACATGGTACTTAGGGAGGCTGGAAACACCATATATTTT.

Only a few counts were recorded for this clonotype. The chain couples TRBV4-3 to TRBJ2-2; 12 bases agree with TRBD2. CDR1 and CDR2 (germline): LGHNA, YSLEER. The CDR3 covers 17 residues. V was clipped by 2 bases and J by 6 bases; unmatched bases: 7. The CDR3 protein is CASSQSSSGRAAGELFF. The CDR3 region has the DNA TGCGCCAGCAGCCAAAGTTCTAGCGGGAGGGCCGCCGGGGAGCTGTTTTTT.

This clonotype appeared many times. The chain couples TRBV21-1 to TRBJ2-5; no check of the table's D call, TRBD2, against the DNA was made. TRBV21-1 represents a pseudogene. The CDR3 contains 14 residues. CDR3 DNA: TGTGCCAGCAGCGAGCGGGAGAAAGAAGAGACCCAGTACTTC. Translating gives CASSEREKEETQYF.

This clonotype was recorded once. The V gene is TRBV7-9, the J gene TRBJ2-7; TRBD1 matches at 7 bases. CDR1 and CDR2 (germline): SEHNR, FQNEAQ (reference sequence). CDR3 length: 14 amino acids. V trimming: 4 bases; J trimming: 3 bases; junction bases outside the gene matches: 6. The DNA for the CDR3 is TGTGCCAGCAGCTCGATAGGGGGCTTCTACGAGCAGTACTTC. It is translated as CASSSIGGFYEQYF.

This clonotype was seen repeatedly, ten times or more. J is TRBJ2-3 and V is TRBV5-1, with 9 positions matching TRBD1. From germline, CDR1 is SGHRS and CDR2 YFSETQ. The V segment lost 5 bases and the J segment 4 bases; nucleotides outside the gene matches: 11. The CDR3 has 16 residues. CDR3 DNA sequence: TGCGCCAGCAGTTCCGGGGACAGGGCAATGGCAGATACGCAGTATTTT. As protein: CASSSGDRAMADTQYF.

On this clonotype itself: It may be a read error: a sequence one base away is much more abundant. The V gene is TRBV2, the J gene TRBJ1-4; D gene unclear. There are 13 residues in the CDR3. Germline V CDR1 and CDR2: SNHLY, FYNNEI. This chain's CDR3 is CSSSGRYSEKLFF. In DNA form, the CDR3 reads TGTTCCAGCAGTGGTCGATACAGTGAAAAACTGTTTTTT.

As concerns this clonotype: A much larger clonotype is one base distant, so this may be a read error. This chain links TRBV30 with TRBJ2-7, with D perhaps given as TRBD1 or TRBD2 (6 bases each). CDR1 GTSNPN and CDR2 SVGIG come from the germline V gene (reference sequence). This CDR3 region has 11 residues. Trimming shortened V by 2 bases and J by 9 bases, and 11 bases separated the two germline ends. CDR3 bases: TGTGCCTGGAGTATCGGGGGCGGGCAGTACTTC. Its protein is CAWSIGGGQYF.

Note on this clonotype: Just one base apart from a much larger clone, this may be a read error. The gene calls are TRBV5-1 and TRBJ1-1; D not resolved. The V end was cut by 2 bases, the J end by 4 bases, with 21 bases between. The germline V gene encodes CDR1 SGHRS and CDR2 YFSETQ. The CDR3 contains 17 residues. The CDR3 nucleotides read TGCGCCAGCAGCTTAGCCGGACGGGCCCGCACCCCCACTGAAGCTTTCTTT. Translated, it gives CASSLAGRARTPTEAFF.

This clonotype was counted between two and nine times. The chain uses TRBV9 and TRBJ2-1, with 8 bases matching TRBD2. The trim removed 0 bases at V and 3 bases at J, leaving 5 bases unmatched. Looked up from germline, CDR1 is SGDLS and CDR2 is YYNGEE. The CDR3 is made up of 16 amino acids. Here the CDR3 DNA reads TGTGCCAGCAGCGTAGAACAACTAGCGGTCTACAATGAGCAGTTCTTC. Protein sequence: CASSVEQLAVYNEQFF. The full variable domain, completed using reference TRBV9 and TRBJ2-1, is DSGVTQTPKHLITATGQRVTLRCSPRSGDLSVYWYQQSLDQGLQFLIQYYNGEERAKGNILERFSAQQFPDLHSELNLSSLELGDSALYFCASSVEQLAVYNEQFFGPGTRLTVL.

This clonotype was picked up many times. The chain uses TRBV9 and TRBJ2-7; D perhaps matches TRBD2 (5 bases). Germline values: CDR1 SGDLS, CDR2 YYNGEE. Trimming pared 2 bases from V and 3 bases from J, leaving 15 bases between. This CDR3 region has 15 residues. This CDR3 reads CASSVGFGVLYEQYF. Here the CDR3 DNA reads TGTGCCAGCAGCGTGGGTTTCGGGGTACTCTACGAGCAGTACTTC.

On this clonotype: Possible read error: a much larger clone is one base away. V is TRBV5-6 and J is TRBJ1-1; D is unclear. The length of the CDR3 is 14 residues. V was trimmed by 9 bases and J by 4 bases, leaving 19 bases between them. CDR1 and CDR2 (germline): SGHDT, YYEEEE. CDR3 protein: CATTPSVWGTEAFF. In DNA, the CDR3 is TGTGCCACCACCCCATCCGTTTGGGGCACTGAAGCTTTCTTT.

Worth noting for this clonotype: A much more abundant neighbour one base away suggests this may be a read error. The chain recombines TRBV2 with TRBJ2-7, with 10 nucleotides matching TRBD2. The CDR3 runs to 13 residues. Losses at the gene ends were 5 bases for V and 6 bases for J; bases not matched to a gene: 4. CDR1 SNHLY and CDR2 FYNNEI come from the germline V gene. The CDR3 sequence: CASSPAGGPEQYF. The CDR3 region has the DNA TGTGCCAGCAGTCCAGCGGGGGGGCCCGAGCAGTACTTC.

The V gene is TRBV27, the J gene TRBJ2-7; D call uncertain. CDR3 length: 13 amino acids. The germline V and J ends were trimmed by 5 bases and 0 bases, with 8 bases remaining between them. Per germline, CDR1 MNHEY and CDR2 SMNVEV (reference sequence). CDR3: CASSARVSYEQYF. The CDR3 nucleotides read TGTGCCAGCAGTGCCCGGGTCTCCTACGAGCAGTACTTC.

As to this clonotype: Just one base apart from a much larger clone, this may be a read error. Without the conserved terminal phenylalanine or tryptophan, this CDR3 likely stems from a read error. This sequence joins TRBV7-9 and TRBJ1-1; 7 nucleotides line up with TRBD1. Trimming removed 8 bases from V and 3 bases from J; junction bases left unmatched: 0. This CDR3 contains 11 residues. The germline V gene has CDR1 SEHNR and CDR2 FQNEAQ (reference sequence). This CDR3 is CASGQDTEAFS. The CDR3 region has the DNA TGTGCCAGCGGACAGGACACTGAAGCTTTCTCT.

This clonotype has a count of ten or more. The rearrangement joins TRBV29-1 to TRBJ2-4; D is unclear. CDR1 and CDR2 (germline): SQVTM, ANQGSEA. Trimming stripped 5 bases from V and 2 bases from J, with 10 bases between. CDR3 length: 13 amino acids. The CDR3 here is CSVHTPTKNIQYF. DNA of the CDR3: TGCAGCGTTCACACCCCAACCAAAAACATTCAGTACTTC.

This clonotype has more than one count but fewer than ten. The V call is TRBV9, the J call TRBJ2-2; D unclear. This CDR3 spans 14 amino acids. Germline V lookup: CDR1 SGDLS, CDR2 YYNGEE. V lost 4 bases and J 6 bases, leaving 13 bases between the germline ends. This chain's CDR3 is CASSPPPEAGELFF. The CDR3 coding sequence is TGTGCCAGCAGCCCACCCCCGGAAGCCGGGGAGCTGTTTTTT. Supplemented by reference TRBV9 and TRBJ2-2, the full variable domain reads DSGVTQTPKHLITATGQRVTLRCSPRSGDLSVYWYQQSLDQGLQFLIQYYNGEERAKGNILERFSAQQFPDLHSELNLSSLELGDSALYFCASSPPPEAGELFFGEGSRLTVL.

This clonotype was observed at least ten times. V usage is TRBV12-3 or TRBV12-4 and J usage is TRBJ2-3, with D possibly being TRBD2 (6 bases). This CDR3 region has 15 residues. Trimming removed 8 bases at V and 2 bases at J, with 17 bases between. In DNA, the CDR3 is TGTGCCAGCTGGACTGGCGGGGTTCCCACAGATACGCAGTATTTT. This translates into CASWTGGVPTDTQYF.

This clonotype was counted at least ten times. V usage is TRBV6-5 and J usage is TRBJ2-5; possibly TRBD1 for D (7 bases). The CDR3 is 13 residues long. Germline CDR1 MNHEY, CDR2 SVGAGI. V gave up 8 bases and J gave up 4 bases, with 14 bases separating them. CDR3 amino acids: CASHRQGGETQYF. For the CDR3, the DNA is TGTGCCAGCCACCGACAGGGAGGAGAGACCCAGTACTTC.

This clonotype was counted many times. The V and J genes are TRBV2 and TRBJ2-3; TRBD2 might be the D (6 bases). CDR1 and CDR2 from the germline V gene are SNHLY and FYNNEI. The V gene lost 0 bases and the J gene lost 6 bases, with 16 bases spanning the gap. CDR3 length equals 16 residues. CDR3 loop: CASSEALAVPGDTQYF. CDR3 nucleotide sequence: TGTGCCAGCAGTGAAGCTTTAGCGGTTCCAGGGGATACGCAGTATTTT.

This clonotype was seen only a few times. The rearrangement joins TRBV19 to TRBJ2-3; D may be TRBD2 (5 bases). V lost 1 base and J lost 9, with 14 bases in between. This CDR3 region has 14 residues. Germline V gene sequence: CDR1 LNHDA, CDR2 SQIVND (reference sequence). This CDR3 reads CASSIAPVRGTQYF. In DNA, the CDR3 is TGTGCCAGTAGTATAGCCCCTGTACGAGGGACGCAGTATTTT.

This clonotype showed up many times. V is TRBV27 and J is TRBJ2-3; the D gene is possibly TRBD1 (6 bases). CDR1 is MNHEY, CDR2 SMNVEV, per germline (reference sequence). The V end was cut by 5 bases, the J end by 1 base, with 10 bases between. CDR3 size: 14 residues. The CDR3 loop is CASSTRQGTDTQYF. The CDR3 bases are TGTGCCAGCAGTACCAGACAGGGCACAGATACGCAGTATTTT.

A note on this clonotype: A junction end diverges from the germline sequence, so it may reflect a read error. The chain combines TRBV6-5 with TRBJ2-3; tentative D call: TRBD2 (6 bases). This CDR3 spans 14 amino acids. Germline V gene lookup returns CDR1 MNHEY and CDR2 SVGAGI. DNA of the CDR3: TGTGCCAGCAGTCTAGGGTCTAGCGCAGATACGCAGTGTTTT. Its protein product is CASSLGSSADTQCF.

This clonotype was observed many times. This chain links TRBV7-9 with TRBJ1-5, with 9 bases identical to TRBD1. The V segment lost 5 bases and the J segment 4 bases; nucleotides outside the gene matches: 9. Looked up from germline, CDR1 is SEHNR and CDR2 is FQNEAQ (reference sequence). The CDR3 has 16 residues. In nucleotides, the CDR3 is TGTGCCAGCAGCGGGGGACAGGGTTTTGGAAATCAGCCCCAGCATTTT. It specifies CASSGGQGFGNQPQHF.

This rearrangement joins TRBV29-1 to TRBJ2-2; D is unclear. Trimming stripped 4 bases from V and 5 bases from J, with 8 bases between. The CDR3 contains 12 residues. Germline V gives CDR1 SQVTM, CDR2 ANQGSEA. CDR3 region: CSVVPETGELFF. CDR3 bases: TGCAGCGTTGTCCCAGAAACCGGGGAGCTGTTTTTT.